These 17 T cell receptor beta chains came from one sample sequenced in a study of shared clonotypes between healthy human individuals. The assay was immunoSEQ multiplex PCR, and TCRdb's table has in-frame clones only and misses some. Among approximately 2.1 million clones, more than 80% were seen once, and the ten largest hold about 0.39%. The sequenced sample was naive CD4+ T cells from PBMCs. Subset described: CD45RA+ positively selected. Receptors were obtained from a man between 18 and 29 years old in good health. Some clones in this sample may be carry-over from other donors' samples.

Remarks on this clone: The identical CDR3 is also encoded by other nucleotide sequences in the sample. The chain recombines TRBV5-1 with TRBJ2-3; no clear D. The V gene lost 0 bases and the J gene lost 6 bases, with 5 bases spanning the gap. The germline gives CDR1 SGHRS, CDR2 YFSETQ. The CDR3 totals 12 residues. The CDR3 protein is CASSLGSDTQYF. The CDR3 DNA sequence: TGCGCCAGCAGCTTGGGGTCGGATACGCAGTATTTT.

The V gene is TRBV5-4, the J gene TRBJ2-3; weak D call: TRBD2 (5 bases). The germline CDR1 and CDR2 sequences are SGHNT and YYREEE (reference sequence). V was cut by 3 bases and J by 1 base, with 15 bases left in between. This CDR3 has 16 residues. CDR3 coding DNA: TGTGCCAGCAGCTCATTACCGGGAATCGGCACAGATACGCAGTATTTT. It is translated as CASSSLPGIGTDTQYF.

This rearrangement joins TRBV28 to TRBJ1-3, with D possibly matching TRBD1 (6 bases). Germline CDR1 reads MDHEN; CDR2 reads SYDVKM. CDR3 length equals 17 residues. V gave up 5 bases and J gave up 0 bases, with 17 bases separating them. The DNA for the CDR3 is TGTGCCAGCAGTCTCCTCTCGGGACACAGCTCTGGAAACACCATATATTTT. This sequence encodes CASSLLSGHSSGNTIYF.

The CDR3 DNA sequence: TGTGCCAGCAGCTTAAACACAGGGGTGAATGAGCAGTTCTTC. It yields the protein CASSLNTGVNEQFF. The chain combines TRBV7-3 with TRBJ2-1, with 7 nucleotides matching TRBD1. This CDR3 spans 14 amino acids. After removal of 1 base from V and 7 bases from J, the junction contained 4 bases not matched to a gene. The V gene's germline CDR1 is SGHTA and CDR2 FQGTGA. The variable domain in full, with the rest retrieved from reference TRBV7-3 and TRBJ2-1, is GAGVSQTPSNKVTEKGKYVELRCDPISGHTALYWYRQSLGQGPEFLIYFQGTGAADDSGLPNDRFFAVRPEGSVSTLKIQRTERGDSAVYLCASSLNTGVNEQFFGPGTRLTVL.

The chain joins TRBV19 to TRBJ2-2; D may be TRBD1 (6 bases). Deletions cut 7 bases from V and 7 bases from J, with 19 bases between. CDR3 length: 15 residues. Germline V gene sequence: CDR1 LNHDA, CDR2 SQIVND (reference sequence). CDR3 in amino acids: CASITGQGRRGELFF. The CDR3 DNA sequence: TGTGCCAGTATTACGGGGCAGGGGAGACGCGGGGAGCTGTTTTTT.

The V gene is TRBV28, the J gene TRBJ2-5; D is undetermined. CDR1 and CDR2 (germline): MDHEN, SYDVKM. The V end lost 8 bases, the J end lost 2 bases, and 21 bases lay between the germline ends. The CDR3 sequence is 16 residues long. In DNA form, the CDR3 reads TGTGCCAGCCTTCCGCCGGGCCCTAGAACTCAAGAGACCCAGTACTTC. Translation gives CASLPPGPRTQETQYF.

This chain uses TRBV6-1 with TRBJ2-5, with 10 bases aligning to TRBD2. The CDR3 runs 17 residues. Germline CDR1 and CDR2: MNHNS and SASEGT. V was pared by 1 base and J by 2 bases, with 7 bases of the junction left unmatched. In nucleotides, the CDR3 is TGTGCCAGCAGTGAAGACTGGCTAGCGGGAGTGCAAGAGACCCAGTACTTC. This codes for CASSEDWLAGVQETQYF.

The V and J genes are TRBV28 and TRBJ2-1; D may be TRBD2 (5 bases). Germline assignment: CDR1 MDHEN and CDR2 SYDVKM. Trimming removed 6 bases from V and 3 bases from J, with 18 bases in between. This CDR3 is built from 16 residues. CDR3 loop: CASSPVGRARYNEQFF. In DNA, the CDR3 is TGTGCCAGCAGCCCAGTCGGGCGGGCCCGCTACAATGAGCAGTTCTTC.

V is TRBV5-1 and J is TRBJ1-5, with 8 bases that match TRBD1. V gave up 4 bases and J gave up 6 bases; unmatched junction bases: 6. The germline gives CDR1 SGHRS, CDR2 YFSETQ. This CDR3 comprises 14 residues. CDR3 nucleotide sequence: TGCGCCAGCAGCCCACAGGGGGGCGGTCAGCCCCAGCATTTT. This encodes CASSPQGGGQPQHF.

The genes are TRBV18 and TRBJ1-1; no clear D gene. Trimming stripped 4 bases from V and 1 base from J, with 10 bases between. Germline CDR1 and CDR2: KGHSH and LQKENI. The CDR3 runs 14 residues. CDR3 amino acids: CASSLSLANTEAFF. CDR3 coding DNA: TGTGCCAGCTCACTAAGCCTGGCGAACACTGAAGCTTTCTTT.

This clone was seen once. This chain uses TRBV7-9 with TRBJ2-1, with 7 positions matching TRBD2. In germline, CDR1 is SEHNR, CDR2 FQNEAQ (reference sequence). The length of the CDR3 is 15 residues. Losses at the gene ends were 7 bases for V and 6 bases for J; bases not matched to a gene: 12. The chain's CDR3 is CASTAWGAGINEQFF. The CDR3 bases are TGTGCCAGCACCGCGTGGGGAGCGGGAATCAATGAGCAGTTCTTC.

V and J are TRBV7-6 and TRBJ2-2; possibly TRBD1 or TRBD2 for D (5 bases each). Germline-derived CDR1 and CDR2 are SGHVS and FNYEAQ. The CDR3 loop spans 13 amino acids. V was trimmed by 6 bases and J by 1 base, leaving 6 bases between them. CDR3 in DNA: TGTGCCAGCAGGAGGGGGAACACCGGGGAGCTGTTTTTT. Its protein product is CASRRGNTGELFF.

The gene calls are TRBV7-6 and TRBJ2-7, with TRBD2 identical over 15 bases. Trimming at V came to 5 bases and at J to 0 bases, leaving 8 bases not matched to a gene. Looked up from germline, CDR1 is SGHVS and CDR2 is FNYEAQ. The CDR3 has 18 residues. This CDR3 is CASSHGLAGGPSSYEQYF. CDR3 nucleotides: TGTGCCAGCAGCCACGGACTAGCGGGAGGGCCGAGCTCCTACGAGCAGTACTTC. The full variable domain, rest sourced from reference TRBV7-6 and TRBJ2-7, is GAGVSQSPRYKVTKRGQDVALRCDPISGHVSLYWYRQALGQGPEFLTYFNYEAQQDKSGLPNDRFSAERPEGSISTLTIQRTEQRDSAMYRCASSHGLAGGPSSYEQYFGPGTRLTVT.

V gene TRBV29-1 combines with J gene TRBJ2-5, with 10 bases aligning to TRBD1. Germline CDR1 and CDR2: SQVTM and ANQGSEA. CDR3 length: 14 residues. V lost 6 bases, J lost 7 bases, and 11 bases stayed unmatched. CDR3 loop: CSVVRQGAQGTQYF. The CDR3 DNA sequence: TGCAGCGTCGTCAGACAGGGGGCGCAGGGGACCCAGTACTTC.

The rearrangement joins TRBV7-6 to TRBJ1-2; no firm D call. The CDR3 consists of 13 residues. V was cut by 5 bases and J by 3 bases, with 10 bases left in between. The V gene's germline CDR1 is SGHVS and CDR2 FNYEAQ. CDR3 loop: CASSDRAYYGYTF. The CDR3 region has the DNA TGTGCCAGCAGCGATAGGGCCTACTATGGCTACACCTTC.

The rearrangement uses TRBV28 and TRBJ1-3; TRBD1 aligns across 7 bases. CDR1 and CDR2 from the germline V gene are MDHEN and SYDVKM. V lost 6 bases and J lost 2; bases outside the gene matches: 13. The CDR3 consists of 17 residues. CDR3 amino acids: CASRTYRDSNTGNTIYF. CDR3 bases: TGTGCCAGCAGAACGTACCGGGACAGTAATACTGGAAACACCATATATTTT.

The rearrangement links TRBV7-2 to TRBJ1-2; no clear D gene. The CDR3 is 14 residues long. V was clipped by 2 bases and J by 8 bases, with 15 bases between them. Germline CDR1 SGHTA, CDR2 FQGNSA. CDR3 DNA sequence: TGTGCCAGCAGCTTACGAAAGGAATCTGGAGGCTACACCTTC. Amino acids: CASSLRKESGGYTF. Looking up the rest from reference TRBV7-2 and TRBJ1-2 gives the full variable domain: GAGVSQSPSNKVTEKGKDVELRCDPISGHTALYWYRQSLGQGLEFLIYFQGNSAPDKSGLPSDRFSAERTGGSVSTLTIQRTQQEDSAVYLCASSLRKESGGYTFGSGTRLTVV.